The 23 T cell receptor beta chains below come from one sample, sequenced in a study of relationships among human T cell subsets. Semiquantitative ARM-PCR amplified T cell receptor alpha and beta CDR3 regions from mRNA. Tagged nested gene-specific primers were used first, then communal superprimers amplified exponentially. In TCRdb, the multiplex PCR reads were re-called with MiXCR into one record per CDR3 protein. Of around 15,000 distinct CDR3 sequences listed, roughly 64% are singletons. The sequencing sample was made of total T cells sorted from blood. The receptors were sampled from a man aged 40-49 years in good health.

The chain carries TRBV11-2 and TRBJ2-5; D not resolved. Looked up from germline, CDR1 is SGHAT and CDR2 is FQNNGV. The CDR3 is 13 residues long. V was pared by 0 bases and J by 2 bases, with 4 bases between. Here the CDR3 DNA reads TGTGCCAGCAGCTTAGATTGGCAAGAGACCCAGTACTTC. Encoded protein: CASSLDWQETQYF.

A single count supports this clonotype. This chain connects TRBV10-2 to TRBJ2-1; 8 positions agree with TRBD2. The CDR3 loop spans 15 amino acids. Unmatched junction bases numbered 8, after V lost 7 bases and J lost 3 bases. The germline gives CDR1 WSHSY, CDR2 SAAADI. The CDR3 spells CASTAGEGVYNEQFF. Written as DNA, the CDR3 is TGCGCCAGCACAGCGGGAGAAGGGGTCTACAATGAGCAGTTCTTC.

The rearrangement links TRBV4-1 to TRBJ1-2; D not certain. The CDR3 loop spans 15 amino acids. CDR1 MGHRA and CDR2 YSYEKL come from the germline V gene. Trimming took off 2 bases at V and 4 bases at J, with 14 bases between the two ends. CDR3 amino acids: CASSQIPGSLYGYTF. DNA for the CDR3: TGCGCCAGCAGCCAAATTCCGGGTTCCCTCTATGGCTACACCTTC.

The CDR3 sequence is CASSLAGDSSSYEQYF. CDR3 nucleotide sequence: TGTGCCAGCAGTCTAGCCGGTGACAGCAGCTCCTACGAGCAGTACTTC. The J gene is TRBJ2-7, the V gene TRBV28, with D possibly being TRBD1 or TRBD2 (5 bases each). V lost 5 bases and J 0 bases, leaving 17 bases between the germline ends. CDR1 and CDR2 (germline): MDHEN, SYDVKM. The CDR3 consists of 16 residues.

This clonotype was observed a few times. The V and J genes are TRBV5-1 and TRBJ2-6; D remains unclear. Trimming cost V 9 bases and J 1 base, with 29 bases left between them. Germline V gene data show CDR1 as SGHRS and CDR2 as YFSETQ. This CDR3 region has 20 residues. CDR3 coding DNA: TGCGCCACCCCATTGGCTCTTTGGGCTGGGGTCAAGTCTGGGGCCAACGTCCTGACTTTC. It specifies CATPLALWAGVKSGANVLTF.

V is TRBV11-2 and J is TRBJ2-7; a possible D gene is TRBD1 (6 bases). This CDR3 is built from 20 residues. CDR1 is SGHAT and CDR2 is FQNNGV in the germline V gene. V lost 8 bases and J lost 6, with 38 bases in between. For the CDR3, the DNA is TGTGCCAGCGGCACCCTGCGAAAGCAGGGGAAGGGGCAGGGGCTGGGCGAGCAGTACTTC. Its protein product is CASGTLRKQGKGQGLGEQYF.

V gene TRBV27 combines with J gene TRBJ2-7, with D possibly called TRBD1 or TRBD2 (5 bases each). Germline lookup yields CDR1 MNHEY and CDR2 SMNVEV (reference sequence). This CDR3 is 15 amino acids long. V was clipped by 7 bases and J by 0 bases, with 16 bases between them. DNA of the CDR3: TGTGCCAGCAAACCCCGGGGCCTGAGCTCCTACGAGCAGTACTTC. This gives the protein CASKPRGLSSYEQYF.

The chain combines TRBV29-1 with TRBJ1-5; D might be TRBD1 (6 bases). Deletions cut 8 bases from V and 3 bases from J, with 14 bases between. The length of the CDR3 is 13 residues. Germline-derived CDR1 and CDR2 are SQVTM and ANQGSEA. DNA of the CDR3: TGCAGCACGCAACAGGGACTCAATCAGCCCCAGCATTTT. It encodes CSTQQGLNQPQHF. Drawing the rest from reference TRBV29-1 and TRBJ1-5, the complete variable domain is SAVISQKPSRDICQRGTSLTIQCQVDSQVTMMFWYRQQPGQSLTLIATANQGSEATYESGFVIDKFPISRPNLTFSTLTVSNMSPEDSSIYLCSTQQGLNQPQHFGDGTRLSIL.

V gene TRBV28 combines with J gene TRBJ1-2; D remains ambiguous. The V and J ends lost 5 bases and 6 bases respectively, with 7 bases between them. Germline V gene data show CDR1 as MDHEN and CDR2 as SYDVKM. This CDR3 has 11 amino acids. The CDR3 sequence: CASSLGNGYTF. CDR3 in DNA: TGTGCCAGCAGTCTGGGGAATGGCTACACCTTC.

The chain uses TRBV7-9 and TRBJ1-4, with D unclear. The V end was cut by 2 bases, the J end by 5 bases, with 12 bases between. This CDR3 has 15 amino acids. Per the germline V gene, CDR1 is SEHNR and CDR2 is FQNEAQ (reference sequence). CDR3 DNA sequence: TGTGCCAGCAGCTTAAATTCCAGGAGAAATGAAAAACTGTTTTTT. Its protein product is CASSLNSRRNEKLFF.

The chain combines TRBV20-1 with TRBJ1-1; tentatively, D is TRBD1 (5 bases). Germline CDR1 and CDR2: DFQATT and SNEGSKA (reference sequence). The CDR3 extends over 11 amino acids. V was clipped by 8 bases and J by 1 base, with 8 bases between them. CDR3 loop: CSPGRNTEAFF. CDR3 sequence (DNA): TGCAGTCCAGGGAGGAACACTGAAGCTTTCTTT.

This clonotype was detected a few times. The J gene is TRBJ1-1, the V gene TRBV20-1; D is perhaps TRBD1 (5 bases). The CDR3 sequence is 12 residues long. Germline V gives CDR1 DFQATT, CDR2 SNEGSKA (reference sequence). Trimming took 7 bases from V and 2 from J, leaving 11 bases between them. CDR3 sequence (DNA): TGCAGTGTGGGACGGACAAACACTGAAGCTTTCTTT. Protein product: CSVGRTNTEAFF.

This clonotype has just a few counts. J is TRBJ2-7 and V is TRBV6-6; D unclear. The CDR3 contains 13 residues. With 6 bases removed from V and 1 base from J, the gap between germline ends came to 10 bases. From germline, CDR1 is MNHNY and CDR2 SVGAGI (reference sequence). The DNA of the CDR3 is TGTGCCAGCAGCCTAGACGGGTCCTACGAGCAGTACTTC. It translates to CASSLDGSYEQYF.

The chain couples TRBV12-3 or TRBV12-4 to TRBJ2-3, with a possible D match to TRBD1 (6 bases). This CDR3 is built from 16 residues. The V end was cut by 1 base, the J end by 0 bases, with 11 bases between. As DNA, the CDR3 is TGTGCCAGCAGTTTAGGGTCAGGGGCTAGCACAGATACGCAGTATTTT. It translates to CASSLGSGASTDTQYF.

The chain couples TRBV11-1 to TRBJ2-3; no clear D gene. This CDR3 is built from 11 residues. V was trimmed by 5 bases and J by 5 bases, leaving 5 bases between them. Germline lookup yields CDR1 SGHAT and CDR2 FQDESV (reference sequence). This CDR3 is CASSHGDTQYF. DNA for the CDR3: TGTGCCAGCAGCCATGGAGATACGCAGTATTTT.

The genes are TRBV4-1 and TRBJ2-7, with D perhaps TRBD1 (5 bases). The CDR3 is 13 amino acids. V was cut by 1 base and J by 2 bases, with 6 bases left in between. Looked up from germline, CDR1 is MGHRA and CDR2 is YSYEKL. CDR3 amino acids: CASSQARAYEQYF. The CDR3 DNA sequence: TGCGCCAGCAGCCAAGCCAGGGCCTACGAGCAGTACTTC.

This clonotype appeared once. V and J are TRBV20-1 and TRBJ2-7, with TRBD1 matching 7 bases. Germline CDR1 reads DFQATT; CDR2 reads SNEGSKA (reference sequence). The junction had 8 bases not matched to a gene; V was cut back by 4 bases and J by 2 bases. The CDR3 is 14 amino acids. The CDR3 nucleotides read TGCAGTGCTAAACCGGCAGGGGGAACCTACGAGCAGTACTTC. Protein sequence: CSAKPAGGTYEQYF.

On this clonotype itself: Compared with germline, one end of the junction differs, possibly owing to a read error. The CDR3 nucleotides are TGCGCCAGCAGCTTGGCCGTAGGCAGCACAGATACGCAGTATTTT. This translates into CASSLAVGSTDTQYF. The V and J genes are TRBV5-4 and TRBJ2-3; no clear D gene. The CDR3 runs to 15 residues. Germline V gene data show CDR1 as SGHNT and CDR2 as YYREEE (reference sequence).

The chain links TRBV20-1 to TRBJ2-7, with D possibly being TRBD1 (6 bases). Trimming cost V 2 bases and J 7 bases, with 18 bases left between them. Germline loops: CDR1 DFQATT, CDR2 SNEGSKA (reference sequence). This CDR3 has 14 residues. CDR3 in amino acids: CSARFRQDPPEQYF. The CDR3, as DNA: TGCAGTGCTAGATTCCGACAGGACCCCCCGGAGCAGTACTTC.

Only a few counts were recorded for this clonotype. Because the CDR3 is missing its conserved closing phenylalanine or tryptophan, this is likely a read error. The chain has TRBV27 and TRBJ2-7, with D unclear. The germline gives CDR1 MNHEY, CDR2 SMNVEV (reference sequence). V dropped 4 bases and J dropped 5 bases, with 15 bases sitting between them. This CDR3 is built from 14 residues. The CDR3 DNA reads as TGTGCCAGCAGTTCTACGGGCCCACCTAACGAGCAGTACCTC. This encodes CASSSTGPPNEQYL.

The CDR3 sequence: CASSPGHWGYTF. In nucleotides, the CDR3 is TGTGCCAGCAGCCCGGGACATTGGGGCTACACCTTC. The V and J genes are TRBV14 and TRBJ1-2; perhaps TRBD1 as D (6 bases). V was pared by 4 bases and J by 8 bases, with 11 bases between. The germline V gene has CDR1 SGHDN and CDR2 FVKESK. The length of the CDR3 is 12 residues.

V is TRBV29-1 and J is TRBJ2-1; D is undetermined. Germline V gene sequence: CDR1 SQVTM, CDR2 ANQGSEA. Trimming left V 7 bases short and J 0 bases short, with 7 bases between. This CDR3 is built from 12 residues. The CDR3 sequence is CSALFSYNEQFF. In DNA form, the CDR3 reads TGCAGCGCTCTGTTCTCCTACAATGAGCAGTTCTTC.

This clonotype was picked up one time. The chain recombines TRBV6-6 with TRBJ2-3; TRBD2 matches at 13 bases. With 2 bases clipped from V and 5 bases from J, the junction kept 28 bases outside the gene matches. The CDR3 is 24 amino acids. Germline V gene data show CDR1 as MNHNY and CDR2 as SVGAGI (reference sequence). CDR3 coding DNA: TGTGCCAGCAGTTACCCGGAGGGCCCCGACAGGCGAAGGACTAGCGGGAGAGGTTTAGATACGCAGTATTTT. Protein: CASSYPEGPDRRRTSGRGLDTQYF.